This T cell receptor (beta chain) derives from a study of cytomegalovirus exposure and HLA in healthy donors. As regards this clone: Its matching antigen is unknown.

The CDR3 runs to 17 residues. In germline, CDR1 is SGHVS, CDR2 FNYEAQ. The J segment lost 0 bases and the V segment lost 5 bases, leaving 10 bases of the junction unmatched. PCR primers comprised 60 Vbeta and 13 Jbeta primers. In the original processing: The authors later counted about 80 million unique TCR beta chains, 8.5 million to 13 million of them shared. The method was immunoSEQ multiplex PCR; TCRdb's version includes in-frame clones alone and lacks a portion of them. From that table come the V and J calls and clone size; the DNA was used to work out D and trimming. The sample shows around 180,000 clones, 65% to 75% of them seen only once. Points from the study as a whole: Rarity held for most TCR sequences, but there were some public TCRs that occurred in many donors. The records held CMV serostatus as the only immune exposure information. A list of 164 TCR beta chains associated with cytomegalovirus was given.

The sample consisted of PBMCs. The chain recombines TRBV7-6 with TRBJ1-3, with TRBD1 matching 7 bases. This clonotype originated in a girl aged 5-17 years in good health and CMV-seronegative. CDR3 in amino acids: CASSTSSRQGSGNTIYF. As DNA, the CDR3 is TGTGCCAGCAGCACTAGTAGCCGACAGGGCTCTGGAAACACCATATATTTT.